Listed here are 27 T cell receptor beta chains from one sample, sequenced in a study of T-cell reconstitution after alpha-beta-depleted transplantation in children. Unique molecular identifiers tagged the TCRbeta library. One entry per CDR3 protein results from TCRdb running MiXCR on the PCR reads. This table has 500,000 to 750,000 distinct CDR3 sequences, around 13% appearing once. Sequencing used PBMCs, mostly from graft donor cells, obtained 360 days after TCRalphabeta/CD19-depleted stem cell transplant. The receptors originated from a male patient younger than 18 who had a stem cell transplant for acute myeloid leukemia, so the T cells may come from the graft donor.

This clonotype has at least ten counts. V is TRBV20-1 and J is TRBJ1-1; the D is unclear. The CDR3 runs 13 residues. Germline V lookup: CDR1 DFQATT, CDR2 SNEGSKA (reference sequence). The V end lost 1 base, the J end lost 1 base, and 7 bases lay between the germline ends. Written as DNA, the CDR3 is TGCAGTGCTAGAGGGCAAGCGAACACTGAAGCTTTCTTT. As protein: CSARGQANTEAFF.

The V gene is TRBV23-1, the J gene TRBJ2-5; possible D gene TRBD1, 5 bases. TRBV23-1 is placed among ORFs of uncertain function. The germline V and J ends were trimmed by 2 bases and 1 base, with 14 bases remaining between them. The CDR3 contains 16 residues. CDR3 sequence: CASSQPIFDSQETQYF. The CDR3 bases are TGCGCCAGCAGTCAACCGATATTTGACAGCCAAGAGACCCAGTACTTC.

This clonotype was recorded at least ten times. The junction and the germline gene differ at one end; a read error may be behind it. This rearrangement joins TRBV28 to TRBJ2-3; 12 bases fit TRBD2. This CDR3 spans 13 amino acids. The germline CDR1 and CDR2 sequences are MDHEN and SYDVKM. The CDR3 coding sequence is TGTGCCAGCAGTAACCTAGCGGGAGGGCCCGCCGGATTT. This encodes CASSNLAGGPAGF.

This clonotype has only a few counts. The chain employs TRBV20-1 and TRBJ2-1; D is perhaps TRBD2 (5 bases). V lost 7 bases and J 3 bases, leaving 13 bases between the germline ends. CDR3 size: 13 residues. The V gene's germline CDR1 is DFQATT and CDR2 SNEGSKA (reference sequence). CDR3: CSVPRAGYNEQFF. CDR3 DNA: TGCAGTGTACCCCGGGCGGGCTACAATGAGCAGTTCTTC.

Of note for this clonotype: A read error may be the cause here, since a much bigger clone is one base away. Here the CDR3 omits its conserved ending phenylalanine or tryptophan, so a read error is the likely source. The chain combines TRBV29-1 with TRBJ2-1, with 12 bases that match TRBD2. After removal of 4 bases from V and 4 bases from J, the junction contained 8 bases not matched to a gene. Per the germline V gene, CDR1 is SQVTM and CDR2 is ANQGSEA. The CDR3 spans 16 residues. The CDR3 DNA is TGCAGCGTTGGCCAGCGACTAGCGGGAGTATACAATGAGCAGTTCTAC. It translates to CSVGQRLAGVYNEQFY.

The chain combines TRBV11-1 with TRBJ1-1, with 8 bases that match TRBD1. This CDR3 spans 14 amino acids. Germline values: CDR1 SGHAT, CDR2 FQDESV (reference sequence). V trimming: 3 bases; J trimming: 7 bases; junction bases outside the gene matches: 7. The CDR3 spells CASSLNWDRNEAFF. DNA for the CDR3: TGTGCCAGCAGCTTGAATTGGGACAGGAATGAAGCTTTCTTT. The full variable domain, its missing parts supplied by reference TRBV11-1 and TRBJ1-1, is EAEVAQSPRYKITEKSQAVAFWCDPISGHATLYWYRQILGQGPELLVQFQDESVVDDSQLPKDRFSAERLKGVDSTLKIQPAELGDSAMYLCASSLNWDRNEAFFGQGTRLTVV.

In its sample, this clonotype was seen a few times. The genes are TRBV15 and TRBJ2-7; D possibly corresponds to TRBD2 (7 bases). V lost 1 base and J 1 base, leaving 14 bases between the germline ends. CDR3 size: 16 residues. CDR1 LNHNV and CDR2 YYDKDF come from the germline V gene (reference sequence). The chain's CDR3 is CATSRAGRGGSYEQYF. In nucleotides, the CDR3 is TGTGCCACCAGCAGAGCGGGGAGGGGGGGTTCCTACGAGCAGTACTTC.

Concerning this clonotype: A much larger clone differs from this one at a single base, so this may be a read error. This rearrangement joins TRBV28 to TRBJ1-5, with TRBD1 as a possible D gene (5 bases). The CDR3 spans 10 residues. CDR1 and CDR2 from the germline V gene are MDHEN and SYDVKM. V was trimmed by 4 bases and J by 11 bases, leaving 6 bases between them. CDR3 coding DNA: TGTGCCAGCAGTTCGGGGGCCCAGCATTTT. It specifies CASSSGAQHF. Together with reference TRBV28 and TRBJ1-5, the CDR3 gives the full variable domain: DVKVTQSSRYLVKRTGEKVFLECVQDMDHENMFWYRQDPGLGLRLIYFSYDVKMKEKGDIPEGYSVSREKKERFSLILESASTNQTSMYLCASSSGAQHFGDGTRLSIL.

The rearrangement joins TRBV4-3 to TRBJ2-7, with TRBD2 matching over 7 bases. From germline, CDR1 is LGHNA and CDR2 YSLEER. The CDR3 runs 17 residues. Trimming cost V 1 base and J 3 bases; bases outside gene matches: 12. CDR3 in amino acids: CASSQAFGGSTFYEQYF. CDR3 in DNA: TGCGCCAGCAGCCAAGCGTTTGGCGGGAGCACTTTCTACGAGCAGTACTTC.

This clonotype was observed a handful of times. The chain combines TRBV7-8 with TRBJ2-1; 16 bases fit TRBD2. CDR3 size: 18 residues. J was trimmed by 4 bases and V by 1 base; bases with no gene match: 4. Germline CDR1 and CDR2: SGHVS and FQNEAQ. This CDR3 is CASSLVGLAGGPYNEQFF. The CDR3 nucleotides read TGTGCCAGCAGCTTAGTGGGACTAGCGGGAGGGCCTTACAATGAGCAGTTCTTC.

This clonotype was counted a few times. The V and J genes are TRBV5-1 and TRBJ2-1, with 7 nucleotides matching TRBD1. Trimming removed 4 bases from V and 0 bases from J; junction bases left unmatched: 4. Looked up from germline, CDR1 is SGHRS and CDR2 is YFSETQ. This CDR3 is 15 amino acids long. The CDR3 coding sequence is TGCGCCAGCAGCATCCCAGGGGGCTCCTACAATGAGCAGTTCTTC. It codes for CASSIPGGSYNEQFF.

This clonotype appeared a few times. V is TRBV25-1 and J is TRBJ2-3; 14 nucleotides align to TRBD2. Losses at the gene ends were 7 bases for V and 1 base for J; bases not matched to a gene: 7. Germline V lookup: CDR1 MGHDK, CDR2 SYGVNS. This CDR3 is 17 amino acids long. DNA of the CDR3: TGTGCCAGCAAAGGGACTAGCGGGAGAGCTGGCACAGATACGCAGTATTTT. Its translation is CASKGTSGRAGTDTQYF.

This clonotype showed up just a few times. The rearrangement links TRBV28 to TRBJ2-1, with 8 bases aligning to TRBD1. V trimming: 5 bases; J trimming: 7 bases; junction bases outside the gene matches: 7. Germline CDR1 reads MDHEN; CDR2 reads SYDVKM. The CDR3 extends over 14 amino acids. In DNA form, the CDR3 reads TGTGCCAGCAGTGTCCTCCAGGGGGCAAATGAGCAGTTCTTC. As protein: CASSVLQGANEQFF.

The chain has TRBV20-1 and TRBJ2-5; 8 nucleotides match TRBD1. The CDR3 has 16 amino acids. After removal of 0 bases from V and 5 bases from J, the junction contained 11 bases not matched to a gene. Germline CDR1 DFQATT, CDR2 SNEGSKA (reference sequence). As DNA, the CDR3 is TGCAGTGCTAGAGATAGGGACAGGAGGGAGTTGGAGACCCAGTACTTC. It encodes CSARDRDRRELETQYF.

The chain uses TRBV3-1 and TRBJ2-3, with D possibly being TRBD2 (6 bases). The CDR3 runs to 13 residues. Trimming removed 1 base from V and 8 bases from J, with 10 bases in between. Germline-derived CDR1 and CDR2 are LGHDT and YNNKEL (reference sequence). CDR3 sequence (DNA): TGTGCCAGCAGCCAAGCGACTAGTGGTACGCAGTATTTT. Protein sequence: CASSQATSGTQYF.

The rearrangement uses TRBV5-1 and TRBJ2-7; 15 bases align to TRBD2. Trimming at V came to 5 bases and at J to 5 bases, leaving 11 bases not matched to a gene. This CDR3 comprises 17 residues. Germline V gene sequence: CDR1 SGHRS, CDR2 YFSETQ. Written as DNA, the CDR3 is TGCGCCAGCAGTTTCGGACTAGCGGGAGGGCCGTCTAACGAGCAGTACTTC. This encodes CASSFGLAGGPSNEQYF.

This clonotype was detected only a few times. This chain connects TRBV18 to TRBJ2-5; D is unresolved. V was cut by 3 bases and J by 5 bases, with 19 bases left in between. The germline gives CDR1 KGHSH, CDR2 LQKENI. CDR3 length equals 16 residues. The CDR3 coding sequence is TGTGCCAGCTCACCCTTTTGGCCTCCCGGTGTGGAGACCCAGTACTTC. It is translated as CASSPFWPPGVETQYF.

The chain joins TRBV29-1 to TRBJ1-3; D not certain. Germline V gives CDR1 SQVTM, CDR2 ANQGSEA. V was trimmed by 7 bases and J by 4 bases, leaving 23 bases between them. The CDR3 contains 16 residues. The CDR3 loop is CSAQARNFPSGNTIYF. DNA of the CDR3: TGCAGCGCCCAGGCCCGTAATTTTCCTTCCGGAAACACCATATATTTT.

V gene TRBV5-1 combines with J gene TRBJ2-5, with 8 bases fitting TRBD2. Germline loops: CDR1 SGHRS, CDR2 YFSETQ. J gave up 4 bases and V 0 bases, and 8 bases lay outside the gene matches. The CDR3 has 16 amino acids. The CDR3, as DNA: TGCGCCAGCAGCTTGGCCACCCCGGGACTAGGAGAGACCCAGTACTTC. Translated: CASSLATPGLGETQYF.

The CDR3 DNA reads as TGCGCCAGCAGCTCCGTTTCTCCGCTTGAGCAGTTCTTC. Its protein is CASSSVSPLEQFF. This chain links TRBV5-1 with TRBJ2-1, with D hard to call. Germline CDR1 and CDR2: SGHRS and YFSETQ. V lost 3 bases to trimming and J lost 9 bases, with 13 bases between them. The CDR3 has 13 residues.

This clonotype has a handful of counts. The genes are TRBV12-5 and TRBJ2-7; D might be TRBD2 (6 bases). Trimming stripped 2 bases from V and 1 base from J, with 12 bases between. The CDR3 runs to 15 residues. The germline gives CDR1 LGHNT, CDR2 FRNRAP. CDR3 amino acids: CASGLINGTSYEQYF. CDR3 DNA sequence: TGTGCTAGTGGTTTGATCAACGGGACTTCCTACGAGCAGTACTTC.

This clonotype was seen a handful of times. The chain employs TRBV28 and TRBJ1-4; 11 nucleotides agree with TRBD1. The CDR3 sequence is 13 residues long. CDR1 is MDHEN, CDR2 SYDVKM, per germline. V gave up 6 bases and J gave up 11 bases; unmatched junction bases: 5. The CDR3 protein is CASRGTGGYKLFF. In nucleotides, the CDR3 is TGTGCCAGCAGGGGGACAGGGGGTTACAAACTGTTTTTT.

This clonotype was seen only a few times. The rearrangement uses TRBV20-1 and TRBJ2-7; 10 bases are a match to TRBD2. Unmatched junction bases numbered 7, after V lost 3 bases and J lost 2 bases. Germline V gene data show CDR1 as DFQATT and CDR2 as SNEGSKA (reference sequence). This CDR3 contains 15 residues. This chain's CDR3 is CSASPTSGAPYEQYF. CDR3 nucleotides: TGCAGTGCTAGCCCCACTAGCGGGGCCCCCTACGAGCAGTACTTC.

This clonotype was observed many times. This sequence joins TRBV7-2 and TRBJ2-1; 8 nucleotides line up with TRBD2. CDR3 length: 14 residues. V shed 5 bases, J shed 9 bases, and the junction held 9 bases outside the gene matches. Germline-derived CDR1 and CDR2 are SGHTA and FQGNSA. In nucleotides, the CDR3 is TGTGCCAGCAGCCTAGAGGGGACTAGGCGTGAGCAGTTCTTC. It encodes CASSLEGTRREQFF. Complete variable domain (other parts from reference TRBV7-2 and TRBJ2-1): GAGVSQSPSNKVTEKGKDVELRCDPISGHTALYWYRQSLGQGLEFLIYFQGNSAPDKSGLPSDRFSAERTGGSVSTLTIQRTQQEDSAVYLCASSLEGTRREQFFGPGTRLTVL.

V gene TRBV7-2 combines with J gene TRBJ2-3; 13 bases fit TRBD2. The germline CDR1 and CDR2 sequences are SGHTA and FQGNSA. The trim removed 6 bases at V and 6 bases at J, leaving 9 bases unmatched. CDR3 length: 16 residues. In DNA, the CDR3 is TGTGCCAGCAGGAAGACCGGGACTAGCGGGACGGATACGCAGTATTTT. Protein sequence: CASRKTGTSGTDTQYF.

In its sample, this clonotype was seen many times. The chain employs TRBV12-3 or TRBV12-4 and TRBJ2-2, with TRBD2 as a possible D gene (6 bases). V was clipped by 1 base and J by 5 bases, with 8 bases between them. This CDR3 has 14 residues. This CDR3 reads CASSLVAGTGELFF. The CDR3 DNA reads TGTGCCAGCAGTTTAGTGGCGGGAACCGGGGAGCTGTTTTTT.

This chain's CDR3 is CASSALIQGAHNEQFF. The CDR3 nucleotides read TGTGCCAGCAGCGCCTTGATACAGGGGGCCCACAATGAGCAGTTCTTC. The genes are TRBV9 and TRBJ2-1; TRBD1 agrees at 9 bases. V dropped 3 bases and J dropped 5; count of bases not matched to a gene: 9. CDR3 length equals 16 residues. In germline, CDR1 is SGDLS, CDR2 YYNGEE. The full variable domain, in which reference TRBV9 and TRBJ2-1 provide the parts outside the CDR3, is DSGVTQTPKHLITATGQRVTLRCSPRSGDLSVYWYQQSLDQGLQFLIQYYNGEERAKGNILERFSAQQFPDLHSELNLSSLELGDSALYFCASSALIQGAHNEQFFGPGTRLTVL.